The 13 T cell receptor beta chains below come from one sample, sequenced in a study of Graves' ophthalmopathy and Graves' hyperthyroidism. The study amplified TCR beta CDR3 regions using RNA transcripts. First-round RT-PCR with HTBI primers preceded a second-round multiplex PCR. A single record per CDR3 protein comes from TCRdb applying MiXCR to the multiplex PCR reads. The top ten clones hold more than 8.5% of a sample with hundreds of thousands of distinct CDR3 sequences, about 15% of them seen once. The sample was blood. Receptors were obtained from a woman in her twenties or thirties with Graves' ophthalmopathy.

This clonotype was found a few times. The chain is built from TRBV18 and TRBJ2-2, with D possibly being TRBD1 or TRBD2 (5 bases each). This CDR3 spans 17 amino acids. Germline CDR1 reads KGHSH; CDR2 reads LQKENI. V was cut by 6 bases and J by 0 bases, with 17 bases left in between. CDR3 protein: CASSPSSGRPNTGELFF. The DNA of the CDR3 is TGTGCCAGCTCCCCCAGCTCGGGACGGCCGAACACCGGGGAGCTGTTTTTT.

This clonotype was recorded at least ten times. The chain has TRBV28 and TRBJ2-7, with a weak D call TRBD1 (5 bases). In germline, CDR1 is MDHEN, CDR2 SYDVKM. The CDR3 is 16 amino acids. The V end was cut by 3 bases, the J end by 2 bases, with 17 bases between. As DNA, the CDR3 is TGTGCCAGCAGTTTCAATTTGGCAGGGCTGACCTACGAGCAGTACTTC. Protein: CASSFNLAGLTYEQYF.

The sample holds many counts of this clonotype. The chain carries TRBV27 and TRBJ2-7; perhaps TRBD1 as D (6 bases). The CDR3 runs 14 residues. V gave up 3 bases and J gave up 3 bases, with 12 bases separating them. The V gene's germline CDR1 is MNHEY and CDR2 SMNVEV (reference sequence). The CDR3 DNA sequence: TGTGCCAGCAGTTTCTCAGGGGTTTTCTACGAGCAGTACTTC. Protein: CASSFSGVFYEQYF.

This clonotype was recorded a few times. The chain couples TRBV6-1 to TRBJ2-7, with unresolved D. The V gene's germline CDR1 is MNHNS and CDR2 SASEGT. The CDR3 is 17 residues long. Trimming shortened V by 1 base and J by 3 bases, and 19 bases separated the two germline ends. DNA of the CDR3: TGTGCCAGCAGTGAAGGTAAATTCCAATGGCGGCTCTACGAGCAGTACTTC. Protein product: CASSEGKFQWRLYEQYF.

The sample holds many counts of this clonotype. The chain has TRBV12-3 or TRBV12-4 and TRBJ2-7; D is undetermined. V was cut by 6 bases and J by 7 bases, with 16 bases left in between. This CDR3 is 13 amino acids long. The CDR3 sequence: CASSRDIRGEQYF. DNA of the CDR3: TGTGCCAGCAGCCGCGACATACGTGGAGAGCAGTACTTC.

This clonotype was seen at least ten times. The V and J genes are TRBV12-3 or TRBV12-4 and TRBJ1-2; maybe TRBD1 (5 bases). V was pared by 5 bases and J by 4 bases, with 11 bases between. The CDR3 consists of 13 residues. CDR3 DNA: TGTGCCAGCAGTCGGGGGGGGGTCTATGGCTACACCTTC. Protein product: CASSRGGVYGYTF.

Ten or more counts support this clonotype. The chain joins TRBV27 to TRBJ1-2, with TRBD1 matching over 8 bases. CDR1 MNHEY and CDR2 SMNVEV come from the germline V gene (reference sequence). The CDR3 is made up of 14 amino acids. V shed 5 bases, J shed 5 bases, and the junction held 7 bases outside the gene matches. The CDR3 DNA reads TGTGCCAGCAGTAGCGCAGGGGGCTTATATGGCTACACCTTC. It is translated as CASSSAGGLYGYTF.

This sequence joins TRBV7-9 and TRBJ2-4; no firm D call. CDR1 SEHNR and CDR2 FQNEAQ come from the germline V gene (reference sequence). This CDR3 has 13 residues. V was pared by 1 base and J by 7 bases, with 8 bases between. CDR3 nucleotides: TGTGCCAGCAGCTTAGATCTGGGGAACATTCAGTACTTC. It encodes CASSLDLGNIQYF.

This clonotype was seen ten or more times. This chain connects TRBV15 to TRBJ1-1, with 7 bases that match TRBD1. Germline values: CDR1 LNHNV, CDR2 YYDKDF (reference sequence). J gave up 3 bases and V 4 bases, and 2 bases lay outside the gene matches. This CDR3 is 13 amino acids long. The CDR3: CATSNRGYTEAFF. CDR3 DNA sequence: TGTGCCACCAGCAACAGGGGCTACACTGAAGCTTTCTTT.

This clonotype showed up many times. The chain is built from TRBV6-1 and TRBJ1-2, with TRBD1 as a possible D gene (6 bases). V was cut by 2 bases and J by 6 bases, with 13 bases left in between. CDR1 and CDR2 (germline): MNHNS, SASEGT. The CDR3 runs to 14 residues. CDR3 region: CASSEPGEDDGYTF. CDR3 DNA: TGTGCCAGCAGTGAACCAGGGGAGGATGATGGCTACACCTTC.

This clonotype was detected many times. V gene TRBV15 combines with J gene TRBJ2-5; 8 nucleotides agree with TRBD1. With 2 bases clipped from V and 4 bases from J, the junction kept 12 bases outside the gene matches. The CDR3 covers 17 residues. The germline V gene encodes CDR1 LNHNV and CDR2 YYDKDF (reference sequence). In DNA form, the CDR3 reads TGTGCCACCAGCAGAAAGCTCAGCAGGGGGCTAGGAGAGACCCAGTACTTC. It is translated as CATSRKLSRGLGETQYF.

This clonotype was detected many times. The chain uses TRBV18 and TRBJ1-6, with D unresolved. V was clipped by 6 bases and J by 8 bases, with 14 bases between them. Per germline, CDR1 KGHSH and CDR2 LQKENI. The CDR3 is made up of 14 amino acids. CDR3 in amino acids: CASSAGSGDSPLHF. In DNA form, the CDR3 reads TGTGCCAGCTCGGCCGGAAGCGGGGATTCACCCCTCCACTTT.

This clonotype appeared many times. The V call is TRBV28, the J call TRBJ1-5; D possibly corresponds to TRBD1 (6 bases). The CDR3 runs to 15 residues. CDR1 is MDHEN and CDR2 is SYDVKM in the germline V gene. Trimming removed 8 bases at V and 5 bases at J, with 19 bases between. CDR3 amino acids: CASLIQGIRDQPQHF. The CDR3 nucleotides are TGTGCCAGCTTAATACAGGGTATACGCGATCAGCCCCAGCATTTT.